The 23 T cell receptor beta chains given below trace back to one sample, sequenced in a study of cytomegalovirus exposure and HLA in healthy donors. The PCR used 60 Vbeta and 13 Jbeta primers. TCRdb's table, derived via immunoSEQ multiplex PCR, lists solely in-frame clones and lacks some. The repertoire holds about 85,000 clones, over 70% seen once, with roughly 2% in the top ten. What was sequenced was PBMCs. All receptors derive from a boy aged 5-17 years in good health and CMV-seronegative.

The V gene is TRBV28, the J gene TRBJ1-2; no clear D. Per germline, CDR1 MDHEN and CDR2 SYDVKM. The CDR3 is 15 residues long. V was trimmed by 2 bases and J by 8 bases, leaving 18 bases between them. The CDR3 spells CASSLRDPPGGGYTF. As DNA, the CDR3 is TGTGCCAGCAGTTTACGGGATCCTCCCGGAGGAGGCTACACCTTC.

This chain joins TRBV10-1 and TRBJ2-7; tentative D call: TRBD1 (6 bases). Germline values: CDR1 WNHNN, CDR2 SYGVQD (reference sequence). This CDR3 region has 13 residues. V was trimmed by 5 bases and J by 1 base, leaving 9 bases between them. In nucleotides, the CDR3 is TGCGCCAGCAGTCAAGGACAGTCCTACGAGCAGTACTTC. The encoded protein is CASSQGQSYEQYF.

The J gene is TRBJ1-1, the V gene TRBV5-6; D is uncertain. This CDR3 region has 14 residues. Trimming took 4 bases from V and 0 from J, leaving 10 bases between them. CDR1 is SGHDT, CDR2 YYEEEE, per germline. As DNA, the CDR3 is TGTGCCAGCAGCGAGAAGCCTATGAACACTGAAGCTTTCTTT. It yields the protein CASSEKPMNTEAFF.

This sequence joins TRBV7-2 and TRBJ2-1; TRBD2 matches at 7 bases. CDR1 and CDR2 (germline): SGHTA, FQGNSA. The CDR3 loop spans 15 amino acids. Trimming removed 7 bases from V and 5 bases from J; junction bases left unmatched: 11. The CDR3 DNA follows: TGTGCCAGCACCCCTCCGACTAGCAGTAACAATGAGCAGTTCTTC. Translation: CASTPPTSSNNEQFF. Full variable domain (missing parts from reference TRBV7-2 and TRBJ2-1): GAGVSQSPSNKVTEKGKDVELRCDPISGHTALYWYRQSLGQGLEFLIYFQGNSAPDKSGLPSDRFSAERTGGSVSTLTIQRTQQEDSAVYLCASTPPTSSNNEQFFGPGTRLTVL.

The chain carries TRBV2 and TRBJ2-1; 14 bases are a match to TRBD2. Germline lookup yields CDR1 SNHLY and CDR2 FYNNEI. The V and J ends lost 8 bases and 8 bases, in that order; junction bases with no gene match: 11. This CDR3 is 16 amino acids long. The CDR3 here is CASHLEPGLAGDEQFF. The CDR3 DNA is TGTGCCAGCCATTTAGAGCCGGGACTAGCGGGAGATGAGCAGTTCTTC.

The chain employs TRBV28 and TRBJ1-5; D is perhaps TRBD1 (6 bases). This CDR3 has 14 amino acids. The ends were cut back, 3 bases at V and 7 bases at J, with 13 bases in the middle. CDR1 and CDR2 (germline): MDHEN, SYDVKM. The CDR3 DNA follows: TGTGCCAGCAGTTTCCAGGGGTTAAAACAGCCCCAGCATTTT. Residues: CASSFQGLKQPQHF.

The sample holds many counts of this clone. The chain couples TRBV27 to TRBJ1-2; perhaps TRBD1 as D (6 bases). V dropped 5 bases and J dropped 4 bases, with 11 bases sitting between them. Germline loops: CDR1 MNHEY, CDR2 SMNVEV (reference sequence). The CDR3 is made up of 13 amino acids. Here the CDR3 reads CASSPTGIYGYTF. In DNA, the CDR3 is TGTGCCAGCAGTCCGACAGGTATCTATGGCTACACCTTC.

This clone was observed a few times. V and J are TRBV19 and TRBJ1-5, with D maybe TRBD1 (5 bases). CDR3 length equals 14 residues. CDR1 is LNHDA and CDR2 is SQIVND in the germline V gene (reference sequence). V was shortened by 5 bases and J by 1 base, with 9 bases between the two germline ends. CDR3 nucleotides: TGTGCCAGTAGTGGGGGGTGGAGCAATCAGCCCCAGCATTTT. Translated, it gives CASSGGWSNQPQHF.

The chain couples TRBV30 to TRBJ2-7; 7 bases fit TRBD2. CDR3 length equals 12 residues. Trimming removed 4 bases from V and 4 bases from J; junction bases left unmatched: 4. Germline CDR1 GTSNPN, CDR2 SVGIG (reference sequence). The CDR3 spells CAWKRGPYEQYF. Written as DNA, the CDR3 is TGTGCCTGGAAGCGGGGCCCGTACGAGCAGTACTTC.

The genes are TRBV7-8 and TRBJ1-5, with a weak D call TRBD1 (6 bases). The germline CDR1 and CDR2 sequences are SGHVS and FQNEAQ. The length of the CDR3 is 16 residues. The V end lost 3 bases, the J end lost 2 bases, and 14 bases lay between the germline ends. CDR3: CASSLVGGSGNQPQHF. CDR3 bases: TGTGCCAGCAGCTTGGTAGGGGGATCGGGCAATCAGCCCCAGCATTTT.

The count of this clone is one. V is TRBV28 and J is TRBJ2-5, with D tentatively TRBD2 (5 bases). Germline V gene sequence: CDR1 MDHEN, CDR2 SYDVKM. Trimming took off 4 bases at V and 4 bases at J, with 10 bases between the two ends. The CDR3 is made up of 13 amino acids. In nucleotides, the CDR3 is TGTGCCAGCAGTTCTTGGACTGTAGAGACCCAGTACTTC. It yields the protein CASSSWTVETQYF.

For this clone: The sample holds other DNA sequences that translate to the same CDR3. This chain connects TRBV25-1 to TRBJ1-3; the D is unclear. The CDR3 extends over 14 amino acids. CDR1 and CDR2 (germline): MGHDK, SYGVNS. V was trimmed by 1 base and J by 4 bases, leaving 8 bases between them. The CDR3 loop reads CASSESGSGNTIYF. The CDR3 nucleotides are TGTGCCAGCAGTGAATCAGGATCAGGAAACACCATATATTTT.

The chain has TRBV7-3 and TRBJ2-1, with D perhaps matching TRBD2 (5 bases). The ends were cut back, 5 bases at V and 3 bases at J, with 11 bases in the middle. The CDR3 spans 14 residues. The germline CDR1 and CDR2 sequences are SGHTA and FQGTGA. The CDR3 loop reads CASSPSGLYNEQFF. CDR3 DNA: TGTGCCAGCAGCCCCAGCGGCCTCTACAATGAGCAGTTCTTC.

The chain joins TRBV27 to TRBJ2-7, with 8 bases aligning to TRBD1. The CDR3 sequence is 14 residues long. The germline V gene encodes CDR1 MNHEY and CDR2 SMNVEV (reference sequence). V lost 8 bases, J lost 1 base, and 7 bases stayed unmatched. CDR3 sequence: CASEDRQGSYEQYF. The CDR3 region has the DNA TGTGCCAGCGAGGACCGACAGGGGTCCTACGAGCAGTACTTC.

The V gene is TRBV6-1, the J gene TRBJ2-2; D is perhaps TRBD2 (5 bases). Germline CDR1 and CDR2: MNHNS and SASEGT. Deletions cut 8 bases from V and 1 base from J, with 8 bases between. The CDR3 consists of 13 residues. The CDR3 DNA is TGTGCCAGCGACTACCAGAACACCGGGGAGCTGTTTTTT. Residues: CASDYQNTGELFF.

This chain uses TRBV30 with TRBJ2-3, with 9 bases fitting TRBD2. CDR1 and CDR2 (germline): GTSNPN, SVGIG (reference sequence). V lost 1 base to trimming and J lost 8 bases; unmatched junction nucleotides: 13. CDR3 length equals 16 residues. This chain's CDR3 is CAWSADISGGRSTQYF. The DNA of the CDR3 is TGTGCCTGGAGTGCCGACATTAGCGGGGGCCGGAGTACGCAGTATTTT.

The rearrangement uses TRBV27 and TRBJ2-3, with 7 bases identical to TRBD1. The CDR3 extends over 14 amino acids. V shed 3 bases, J shed 2 bases, and the junction held 2 bases outside the gene matches. CDR1 and CDR2 (germline): MNHEY, SMNVEV (reference sequence). The CDR3 sequence: CASSLDRTTDTQYF. The CDR3 nucleotides read TGTGCCAGCAGTTTGGACAGGACCACAGATACGCAGTATTTT.

This sequence joins TRBV7-9 and TRBJ1-2; weak D call: TRBD1 (6 bases). V dropped 4 bases and J dropped 8 bases, with 17 bases sitting between them. The CDR3 contains 14 residues. Germline V lookup: CDR1 SEHNR, CDR2 FQNEAQ (reference sequence). The CDR3 nucleotides are TGTGCCAGCAGCTCCCGCGGGGGCGGACAAGGCTACACCTTC. Protein sequence: CASSSRGGGQGYTF.

The V and J genes are TRBV4-2 and TRBJ1-6; 9 bases are shared with TRBD1. The CDR3 has 15 residues. CDR1 and CDR2 (germline): LGHNA, YNFKEQ. V trimming: 5 bases; J trimming: 7 bases; junction bases outside the gene matches: 6. The CDR3 nucleotides read TGTGCCAGCAGCTACGGACAGGGGAAGAATTCACCCCTCCACTTT. Translation: CASSYGQGKNSPLHF.

The V and J genes are TRBV28 and TRBJ1-1, with TRBD1 matching over 9 bases. The CDR3 extends over 15 amino acids. Germline CDR1 reads MDHEN; CDR2 reads SYDVKM. The junction had 7 bases not matched to a gene; V was cut back by 4 bases and J by 4 bases. As DNA, the CDR3 is TGTGCCAGCAGTTGGTACAGGGGGCTTGGCACTGAAGCTTTCTTT. Its translation is CASSWYRGLGTEAFF. Combining the CDR3 with reference TRBV28 and TRBJ1-1 gives the whole variable domain DVKVTQSSRYLVKRTGEKVFLECVQDMDHENMFWYRQDPGLGLRLIYFSYDVKMKEKGDIPEGYSVSREKKERFSLILESASTNQTSMYLCASSWYRGLGTEAFFGQGTRLTVV.

The CDR3 DNA reads TGTGCCAGCAGCGTAGGGCAGTCGAACACTGAAGCTTTCTTT. This sequence encodes CASSVGQSNTEAFF. The rearrangement joins TRBV9 to TRBJ1-1; no firm D call. With 0 bases removed from V and 1 base from J, the gap between germline ends came to 7 bases. The CDR3 has 14 amino acids. Germline V CDR1 and CDR2: SGDLS, YYNGEE.

The chain employs TRBV29-1 and TRBJ2-7, with 11 bases that match TRBD1. Germline V gene sequence: CDR1 SQVTM, CDR2 ANQGSEA. There are 12 residues in the CDR3. V shed 7 bases, J shed 3 bases, and the junction held 2 bases outside the gene matches. CDR3 in amino acids: CSAGTGGYEQYF. For the CDR3, the DNA is TGCAGCGCCGGGACAGGGGGCTACGAGCAGTACTTC.

This clone has just one count. The V call is TRBV5-4, the J call TRBJ2-7; D call uncertain. Deletions cut 3 bases from V and 1 base from J, with 8 bases between. Per the germline V gene, CDR1 is SGHNT and CDR2 is YYREEE (reference sequence). CDR3 length: 13 amino acids. CDR3 sequence: CASSSKLSYEQYF. The CDR3 bases are TGTGCCAGCAGCTCGAAGCTATCCTACGAGCAGTACTTC.